This T cell receptor beta chain was profiled in a study of blood T cell repertoires in COVID-19. The authors' processing: Amplification from reference gene primers served as the basis for estimated nucleated cell counts. This table comes from immunoSEQ multiplex PCR, and its TCRdb copy is limited to in-frame clones, with some not included. The V and J calls and clone size come from that table; D and trimming were worked out from the DNA. The sample lists some 180,000 clones; 70% to 85% were seen once. The clonotype was recovered from a woman in her sixties or seventies in a cohort exposed to, infected with or recovered from COVID-19 (not recorded which). The sequenced sample consisted of PBMCs or T cells enriched from blood (not recorded which).

The CDR3 sequence: CASSHAANEAFF. Written as DNA, the CDR3 is TGTGCCAGCAGCCATGCGGCAAATGAAGCTTTCTTT. V gene TRBV3-1 (or the pseudogene TRBV3-2) combines with J gene TRBJ1-1, with unresolved D. V lost 3 bases and J lost 7, with 9 bases in between. The CDR3 totals 12 residues. Germline-derived CDR1 and CDR2 are LGHDT and YNNKEL (reference sequence).